The entry below gives a single T cell receptor beta chain sequence along with its context. Germline V gene data show CDR1 as DFQATT and CDR2 as SNEGSKA (reference sequence). Unmatched junction bases numbered 6, after V lost 5 bases and J lost 4 bases. This CDR3 has 13 residues. The sample is drawn from a study of blood T cell repertoires in COVID-19. For the study at large: Researchers got acute and convalescent COVID-19 samples from the United States, Italy and Spain.

Profiling relied on immunoSEQ multiplex PCR, and the TCRdb table lists in-frame clones only, not all of them. The data contain about 300,000 clones, nearly 90% of them seen just once; the ten biggest clones take up less than 3.5%. The chain carries TRBV20-1 and TRBJ2-5, with 8 bases fitting TRBD2. The material sequenced was PBMCs or T cells enriched from blood (not recorded which). The clonotype was recovered from a woman aged 45-65 years who had been exposed to COVID-19. Written as DNA, the CDR3 is TGCAGTGCTGGTGGACTAGCTGGAGAGACCCAGTACTTC. It encodes CSAGGLAGETQYF.